One TCR beta chain is described in this entry. As yet, its antigen is unknown. Expressed TCRB transcripts got sequenced, as all isolated RNA was reverse transcribed. Naive, central memory and regulatory T cell samples yielded around 3.4 million reads on average. The assay was immunoSEQ multiplex PCR, and TCRdb's table has in-frame clones only and misses some. This table has about 340,000 clones, less than 9.5% appearing once. This specimen comes from a study of beta chain features in type 1 diabetes. Study-wide context: Patients and healthy donors were similar in age, gender and cell yields. The study's findings and limits: When Type 1 diabetes patients were examined, their TCRB CDR3s proved moderately but significantly shorter in all four CD4+ subsets.

Losses at the gene ends were 0 bases for V and 6 bases for J; bases not matched to a gene: 0. The CDR3 is 15 amino acids. CDR1 and CDR2 (germline): SGHRS, YFSETQ. This clonotype was obtained from a woman younger than 35 in good health. The sample comprised central memory CD4+ T cells from blood. The V and J genes are TRBV5-1 and TRBJ2-1, with 13 positions matching TRBD2. CDR3 sequence (DNA): TGCGCCAGCAGCTTGGGGACTAGCGGGAGCAATGAGCAGTTCTTC. Its translation is CASSLGTSGSNEQFF.